A single sample is the source of the 20 T cell receptor beta chains below, sequenced in a study of PD-L1 blockade in urothelial cancer. The data were produced by immunoSEQ multiplex PCR, yet TCRdb's version contains in-frame clones alone and is incomplete. The sample contains about 39,000 clones, around nine tenths of which appear only once. Specimen: PBMCs, collected around atezolizumab (anti-PD-L1) treatment. Receptor source: a man between 60 and 75 years old with urothelial cancer.

This sequence joins TRBV29-1 and TRBJ2-3; 8 bases line up with TRBD2. The V segment lost 4 bases and the J segment 4 bases; nucleotides outside the gene matches: 10. Per the germline V gene, CDR1 is SQVTM and CDR2 is ANQGSEA. There are 15 residues in the CDR3. Here the CDR3 DNA reads TGCAGCGTTGTCTTAGCGGGACAAGGAGCAGATACGCAGTATTTT. It yields the protein CSVVLAGQGADTQYF.

The chain is built from TRBV28 and TRBJ2-7, with D uncertain. CDR1 and CDR2 from the germline V gene are MDHEN and SYDVKM. This CDR3 has 13 residues. Trimming took 5 bases from V and 3 from J, leaving 11 bases between them. CDR3 residues: CASSRSNYYEQYF. DNA of the CDR3: TGTGCCAGCAGTCGGTCCAATTACTACGAGCAGTACTTC.

The chain uses TRBV30 and TRBJ1-1; D uncertain. The CDR3 totals 14 residues. Germline V gene lookup returns CDR1 GTSNPN and CDR2 SVGIG (reference sequence). Trimming took off 3 bases at V and 4 bases at J, with 15 bases between the two ends. The chain's CDR3 is CAWSRTPPGTEAFF. The DNA for the CDR3 is TGTGCCTGGAGCCGAACCCCTCCAGGCACTGAAGCTTTCTTT.

The V gene is TRBV13, the J gene TRBJ1-2, with TRBD1 matching over 12 bases. Per germline, CDR1 PRHDT and CDR2 FYEKMQ (reference sequence). The CDR3 sequence is 16 residues long. V was clipped by 3 bases and J by 3 bases; unmatched bases: 5. Written as DNA, the CDR3 is TGTGCCAGCAGCTTCGAGGGACAGGGGGCGGACTATGGCTACACCTTC. Translating gives CASSFEGQGADYGYTF.

The chain recombines TRBV9 with TRBJ2-3; tentatively, D is TRBD2 (6 bases). CDR1 and CDR2 (germline): SGDLS, YYNGEE. V lost 0 bases and J lost 4, with 21 bases in between. CDR3 length: 18 residues. The CDR3 DNA follows: TGTGCCAGCAGCGTAGTTGGAATAGCGGAGACCCTCGCAGATACGCAGTATTTT. Protein sequence: CASSVVGIAETLADTQYF.

Only a few counts were recorded for this clone. The V and J genes are TRBV30 and TRBJ2-7, with 10 bases fitting TRBD2. In germline, CDR1 is GTSNPN, CDR2 SVGIG (reference sequence). This CDR3 is 16 amino acids long. Trimming cost V 1 base and J 4 bases; bases outside gene matches: 10. The CDR3 sequence: CAWSGVASGRRYEQYF. CDR3 coding DNA: TGTGCCTGGAGTGGAGTGGCTAGCGGGAGACGATACGAGCAGTACTTC.

The V call is TRBV6-1, the J call TRBJ1-2; 9 bases map to TRBD1. The CDR3 is made up of 14 amino acids. The germline V gene has CDR1 MNHNS and CDR2 SASEGT. With V trimmed by 6 bases and J by 4 bases, 6 bases remained unmatched. For the CDR3, the DNA is TGTGCCAGCAGCCTGGGACAGGGTGGCTATGGCTACACCTTC. Its translation is CASSLGQGGYGYTF.

The V call is TRBV6-1, the J call TRBJ1-2; tentatively, D is TRBD1 (6 bases). Germline lookup yields CDR1 MNHNS and CDR2 SASEGT. Trimming removed 2 bases at V and 2 bases at J, with 15 bases between. The CDR3 consists of 16 residues. The DNA of the CDR3 is TGTGCCAGCAGTGAACCAGGACAGAACTTGAACTATGGCTACACCTTC. Translating gives CASSEPGQNLNYGYTF.

This chain uses TRBV5-4 with TRBJ2-3, with a possible D match to TRBD1 (6 bases). The CDR3 is 14 residues long. CDR1 and CDR2 from the germline V gene are SGHNT and YYREEE (reference sequence). The V end was cut by 1 base, the J end by 0 bases, with 6 bases between. CDR3 loop: CASSLTGSTDTQYF. The CDR3 bases are TGTGCCAGCAGCTTGACAGGGAGCACAGATACGCAGTATTTT. The whole variable domain, filled in from reference TRBV5-4 and TRBJ2-3, reads ETGVTQSPTHLIKTRGQQVTLRCSSQSGHNTVSWYQQALGQGPQFIFQYYREEENGRGNFPPRFSGLQFPNYSSELNVNALELDDSALYLCASSLTGSTDTQYFGPGTRLTVL.

V usage is TRBV27 and J usage is TRBJ2-7; D might be TRBD2 (5 bases). The V gene's germline CDR1 is MNHEY and CDR2 SMNVEV (reference sequence). Trimming took 4 bases from V and 6 from J, leaving 13 bases between them. CDR3 length equals 13 residues. The CDR3 protein is CASSSGSGIEQYF. Written as DNA, the CDR3 is TGTGCCAGCAGTTCGGGATCAGGCATCGAGCAGTACTTC.

With respect to this clone: The junction and the germline gene differ at one end; a read error may be behind it. V gene TRBV7-8 combines with J gene TRBJ1-1, with TRBD1 matching 10 bases. In germline, CDR1 is SGHVS, CDR2 FQNEAQ. The CDR3 has 14 amino acids. The DNA for the CDR3 is TGTGCCAGCAGCTTAGGGCTCCGGGACAGGGGATATCTCTTT. Translating gives CASSLGLRDRGYLF.

The rearrangement uses TRBV5-4 and TRBJ2-7, with TRBD2 identical over 14 bases. V shed 5 bases, J shed 5 bases, and the junction held 12 bases outside the gene matches. The CDR3 extends over 17 amino acids. The germline V gene encodes CDR1 SGHNT and CDR2 YYREEE (reference sequence). The CDR3 coding sequence is TGTGCCAGCAGTCGTGGTGGGACTAGCGGGAGTACCCACGAGCAGTACTTC. Translating it yields CASSRGGTSGSTHEQYF.

The chain uses TRBV28 and TRBJ2-7; 8 positions agree with TRBD1. The germline gives CDR1 MDHEN, CDR2 SYDVKM. CDR3 length: 15 residues. V was clipped by 6 bases and J by 0 bases; unmatched bases: 7. CDR3: CASRRQGRSSYEQYF. For the CDR3, the DNA is TGTGCCAGCAGACGACAGGGGCGTAGCTCCTACGAGCAGTACTTC.

The CDR3 loop is CASSINPPGTANTGELFF. As DNA, the CDR3 is TGTGCCAGTAGTATAAACCCTCCCGGGACAGCGAACACCGGGGAGCTGTTTTTT. The genes are TRBV19 and TRBJ2-2; 7 nucleotides agree with TRBD1. The CDR3 contains 18 residues. Looked up from germline, CDR1 is LNHDA and CDR2 is SQIVND (reference sequence). The V segment lost 2 bases and the J segment 0 bases; nucleotides outside the gene matches: 9.

This chain connects TRBV6-5 to TRBJ2-1, with D possibly being TRBD2 (5 bases). Germline assignment: CDR1 MNHEY and CDR2 SVGAGI. Between the trimmed V and J ends, which lost 6 bases and 7 bases, there was a span of 13 bases. There are 13 residues in the CDR3. This CDR3 reads CASSWEGSNEQFF. CDR3 sequence (DNA): TGTGCCAGCAGCTGGGAAGGGAGTAATGAGCAGTTCTTC.

The V and J genes are TRBV5-1 and TRBJ2-2; no definite D call. This CDR3 region has 12 residues. The germline V gene encodes CDR1 SGHRS and CDR2 YFSETQ. V shed 4 bases and J shed 8 bases, with 9 bases lying between them. Here the CDR3 DNA reads TGCGCCAGCAGCGTGGTCGTAGGGGAGCTGTTTTTT. Translated: CASSVVVGELFF. Looking up the rest from reference TRBV5-1 and TRBJ2-2 gives the full variable domain: KAGVTQTPRYLIKTRGQQVTLSCSPISGHRSVSWYQQTPGQGLQFLFEYFSETQRNKGNFPGRFSGRQFSNSRSEMNVSTLELGDSALYLCASSVVVGELFFGEGSRLTVL.

The chain is built from TRBV10-1 and TRBJ2-7, with a tentative D call TRBD1 (5 bases). V shed 4 bases and J shed 9 bases, with 16 bases lying between them. The CDR3 sequence is 13 residues long. CDR1 is WNHNN and CDR2 is SYGVQD in the germline V gene (reference sequence). The chain's CDR3 is CASSGPQVGRQYF. CDR3 in DNA: TGCGCCAGCAGTGGACCCCAAGTGGGGCGGCAGTACTTC.

This rearrangement joins TRBV14 to TRBJ2-5; D is unresolved. Trimming cost V 0 bases and J 4 bases, with 12 bases left between them. This CDR3 is 15 amino acids long. The germline CDR1 and CDR2 sequences are SGHDN and FVKESK. Here the CDR3 reads CASSQDIGAGETQYF. The CDR3 nucleotides read TGTGCCAGCAGCCAAGACATCGGAGCTGGAGAGACCCAGTACTTC.

This chain links TRBV5-8 with TRBJ2-5, with D uncertain. CDR3 size: 11 residues. Trimming pared 4 bases from V and 6 bases from J, leaving 7 bases between. Germline assignment: CDR1 SGHTS and CDR2 YDEGEE. This chain's CDR3 is CASSVQKTQYF. CDR3 sequence (DNA): TGTGCCAGCAGCGTACAAAAGACCCAGTACTTC.

The chain joins TRBV29-1 to TRBJ1-2, with TRBD1 as a possible D gene (6 bases). The CDR3 totals 16 residues. Germline values: CDR1 SQVTM, CDR2 ANQGSEA. The V end lost 3 bases, the J end lost 2 bases, and 19 bases lay between the germline ends. CDR3 DNA sequence: TGCAGCGTTGAGGGGATCTCAGGACAGCCCAACTATGGCTACACCTTC. Amino acid sequence: CSVEGISGQPNYGYTF.